The clone carrying this T cell receptor beta chain showed up just once. The antigen remains unidentified. Single viable CD3+CD4+CD8-CD45RO+ cells were sorted as the memory CD4+ T cells. Total CD4+ T cells were enriched by CD4 positive selection. The CDR3 runs 16 residues. The V segment lost 2 bases and the J segment 5 bases; nucleotides outside the gene matches: 7. The germline V gene has CDR1 ENHRY and CDR2 SYGVKD. These data are taken from a study of memory CD4+ T cells and cytomegalovirus serostatus. On the study more broadly: This sample comes from healthy Belgian adults, roughly nine CMV seropositive, roughly 22 seronegative. Points from the study as a whole: CD4+ memory repertoires contained about 40% of the roughly 150 reported CMV TCRbeta sequences.

Per the original data handling: Out-of-frame sequences were removed, leaving a few million distinct TCRbeta sequences. Sequencing was performed with immunoSEQ multiplex PCR; in TCRdb, only in-frame clones are kept and a portion is missing. The DNA gave D and trimming, while V, J and clone size come from that table. Of about 53,000 clones in the sample, 81% are singletons; the top ten hold roughly 1%. Sequenced input: memory CD4+ T cells from blood. J is TRBJ2-1 and V is TRBV10-3; 9 bases align to TRBD2. The origin of this receptor is an adult in good health and CMV-seronegative. CDR3 protein: CAISEHSGRGDNEQFF. The CDR3 DNA is TGTGCCATCAGTGAGCATAGCGGGAGAGGGGACAATGAGCAGTTCTTC.